This T cell receptor beta chain comes out of a study of blood T cell repertoires in COVID-19. Study summary: PBMCs, B-cell-depleted T cells, or T cells provided the cDNA or gDNA that made up the material.

Recruitment covered about two dozen US areas and drew participants whose ages spanned roughly 18 to 100 years. Recovery among Cohort 3 donors was established by two negative PCRs, clearance, or symptom resolution. Source study methods: Amplification from reference gene primers served as the basis for estimated nucleated cell counts. Profiled with immunoSEQ multiplex PCR; TCRdb holds only in-frame clones, not every one. Clone size and V and J calls were adopted from that table, with D and trimming inferred from the DNA. The data contain roughly 360,000 clones, roughly four fifths of them seen just once; the ten biggest clones take up approximately 5%. This clone is a singleton in its sample. This CDR3 region has 17 residues. Trimming took 6 bases from V and 2 from J, leaving 21 bases between them. Germline CDR1 reads MNHEY; CDR2 reads SMNVEV (reference sequence).

V gene TRBV27 combines with J gene TRBJ2-3; D perhaps matches TRBD2 (6 bases). The TCR sequence derives from a woman between 50 and 59 years old who had recovered from COVID-19. Sequenced material: PBMCs or T cells enriched from blood (not recorded which). DNA of the CDR3: TGTGCCAGCAGCCCTCTCGGAGGGAGGCCCGACACAGATACGCAGTATTTT. Translated, it gives CASSPLGGRPDTDTQYF.